These 9 T cell receptor beta chains were sequenced from one sample in a study of shared clonotypes between healthy human individuals. Measured with immunoSEQ multiplex PCR; TCRdb has only the in-frame clones, and not every one. The sample has approximately 940,000 clones, around 80% seen once; the top ten hold roughly 1.5%. Source material: memory CD4+ T cells sorted from blood. The subset is: CD45RA-negative fraction. Receptors originate from a man between 18 and 29 years old in good health.

This clone was seen a single time. The V gene is TRBV5-4, the J gene TRBJ2-5, with TRBD2 matching 12 bases. V was pared by 0 bases and J by 3 bases, with 6 bases of the junction left unmatched. Per germline, CDR1 SGHNT and CDR2 YYREEE (reference sequence). CDR3 length: 17 amino acids. CDR3 loop: CASSLDGLAGSEETQYF. The CDR3 bases are TGTGCCAGCAGCTTGGATGGACTAGCGGGGTCCGAAGAGACCCAGTACTTC.

The rearrangement joins TRBV7-9 to TRBJ2-7; D is possibly TRBD1 or TRBD2 (5 bases each). Trimming pared 4 bases from V and 3 bases from J, leaving 19 bases between. CDR1 and CDR2 (germline): SEHNR, FQNEAQ (reference sequence). This CDR3 has 16 residues. The CDR3 DNA sequence: TGTGCCAGCAGCTCGACCGGGACCTCTGGGGGCTACGAGCAGTACTTC. It translates to CASSSTGTSGGYEQYF.

The gene calls are TRBV7-9 and TRBJ2-3; TRBD2 agrees at 10 bases. Germline V lookup: CDR1 SEHNR, CDR2 FQNEAQ (reference sequence). The trim removed 2 bases at V and 0 bases at J, leaving 2 bases unmatched. The CDR3 contains 16 residues. The CDR3 loop reads CASSLRTSGSTDTQYF. Here the CDR3 DNA reads TGTGCCAGCAGCTTAAGGACTAGCGGAAGCACAGATACGCAGTATTTT.

The chain employs TRBV7-8 and TRBJ1-5; 8 bases fit TRBD1. The CDR3 has 14 residues. Germline CDR1 and CDR2: SGHVS and FQNEAQ. J was trimmed by 7 bases and V by 5 bases; bases with no gene match: 7. CDR3 region: CASSSATGVQPQHF. In DNA, the CDR3 is TGTGCCAGCAGCAGTGCGACAGGGGTGCAGCCCCAGCATTTT. Drawing the rest from reference TRBV7-8 and TRBJ1-5, the complete variable domain is GAGVSQSPRYKVAKRGQDVALRCDPISGHVSLFWYQQALGQGPEFLTYFQNEAQLDKSGLPSDRFFAERPEGSVSTLKIQRTQQEDSAVYLCASSSATGVQPQHFGDGTRLSIL.

The CDR3 loop reads CASRPTGDGNQPQHF. CDR3 nucleotides: TGTGCCAGCAGACCGACAGGGGACGGCAATCAGCCCCAGCATTTT. The chain joins TRBV6-6 to TRBJ1-5, with 8 bases lining up with TRBD1. The CDR3 loop spans 15 amino acids. Germline V CDR1 and CDR2: MNHNY, SVGAGI (reference sequence). The V and J ends lost 6 bases and 2 bases, in that order; junction bases with no gene match: 6.

The J gene is TRBJ1-1, the V gene TRBV30; D is unclear. The CDR3 covers 12 residues. Per germline, CDR1 GTSNPN and CDR2 SVGIG (reference sequence). V was shortened by 7 bases and J by 1 base, with 10 bases between the two germline ends. CDR3 loop: CAYTGGNTEAFF. The CDR3 DNA reads as TGTGCCTACACGGGAGGGAACACTGAAGCTTTCTTT.

This clone came up once. The gene calls are TRBV7-6 and TRBJ2-7, with no clear D. The germline gives CDR1 SGHVS, CDR2 FNYEAQ. This CDR3 spans 13 amino acids. The ends were cut back, 1 base at V and 7 bases at J, with 11 bases in the middle. CDR3 protein: CASSLGAPGEQYF. In DNA, the CDR3 is TGTGCCAGCAGCTTAGGGGCCCCCGGTGAGCAGTACTTC. The full variable domain, in which reference TRBV7-6 and TRBJ2-7 provide the parts outside the CDR3, is GAGVSQSPRYKVTKRGQDVALRCDPISGHVSLYWYRQALGQGPEFLTYFNYEAQQDKSGLPNDRFSAERPEGSISTLTIQRTEQRDSAMYRCASSLGAPGEQYFGPGTRLTVT.

V gene TRBV5-1 combines with J gene TRBJ2-3; 7 nucleotides agree with TRBD1. The J segment lost 3 bases and the V segment lost 0 bases, leaving 7 bases of the junction unmatched. Germline V gives CDR1 SGHRS, CDR2 YFSETQ. CDR3 size: 16 residues. The CDR3 nucleotides read TGCGCCAGCAGCTTGGCCGGGACAGTGGTTACAGATACGCAGTATTTT. Translation gives CASSLAGTVVTDTQYF.

This rearrangement joins TRBV11-2 to TRBJ2-3; maybe TRBD1 (6 bases). This CDR3 comprises 15 residues. V was shortened by 4 bases and J by 1 base, with 12 bases between the two germline ends. Per the germline V gene, CDR1 is SGHAT and CDR2 is FQNNGV. The CDR3 protein is CASSWGLAGTDTQYF. The CDR3 bases are TGTGCCAGCAGCTGGGGGCTTGCTGGCACAGATACGCAGTATTTT.